This paragraph reports one TCR beta chain. Its specificity is not known. The record originates from a study of cytomegalovirus exposure and HLA in healthy donors. General study results and limits: CMV serostatus was the sole immune exposure information available. Whilst most TCR sequences proved rare, a subset of public TCRs occurred across many donors. The productive fraction for most TCR beta V segments was about 87% or about 30% in an earlier analysis.

Primers for the PCR totalled 60 Vbeta and 13 Jbeta. Produced via immunoSEQ multiplex PCR; TCRdb's table is partial and in-frame only. The sample includes under 90,000 clones, about 73% of them seen just once. V lost 2 bases and J lost 4, with 17 bases in between. The CDR3 runs 16 residues. Germline CDR1 SGHTA, CDR2 FQGNSA. When sampled, the donors appeared nominally healthy, though they likely had unrecorded immune exposures. The rearrangement links TRBV7-2 to TRBJ2-5; tentatively, D is TRBD1 (5 bases). Sequencing was done on a sample of PBMCs. The receptor was isolated from a woman aged 45-60 years in good health and CMV-seropositive. The CDR3 DNA reads TGTGCCAGCAGCTTAAGGGGATCTGCTGGGGCAGAGACCCAGTACTTC. It encodes CASSLRGSAGAETQYF. The entire variable domain, with the rest obtained from reference TRBV7-2 and TRBJ2-5, is as follows: GAGVSQSPSNKVTEKGKDVELRCDPISGHTALYWYRQSLGQGLEFLIYFQGNSAPDKSGLPSDRFSAERTGGSVSTLTIQRTQQEDSAVYLCASSLRGSAGAETQYFGPGTRLLVL.